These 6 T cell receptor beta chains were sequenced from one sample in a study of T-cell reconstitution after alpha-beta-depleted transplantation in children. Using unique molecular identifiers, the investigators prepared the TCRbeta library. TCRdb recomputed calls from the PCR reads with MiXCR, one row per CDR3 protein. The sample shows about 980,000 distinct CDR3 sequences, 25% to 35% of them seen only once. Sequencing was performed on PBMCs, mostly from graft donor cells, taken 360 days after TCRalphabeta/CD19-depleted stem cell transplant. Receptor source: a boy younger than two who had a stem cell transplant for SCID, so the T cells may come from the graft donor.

The DNA of the CDR3 is TGCGCCAGCAGCCCGCGCACGGGGAGGGGGCTTCTCCATGAGCAGTTCTTC. Translating it yields CASSPRTGRGLLHEQFF. The chain employs TRBV5-1 and TRBJ2-1; D may correspond to TRBD1 or TRBD2 (7 bases each). From germline, CDR1 is SGHRS and CDR2 YFSETQ. Between the trimmed V and J ends, which lost 4 bases and 8 bases, there was a span of 25 bases. The CDR3 length is 17 residues.

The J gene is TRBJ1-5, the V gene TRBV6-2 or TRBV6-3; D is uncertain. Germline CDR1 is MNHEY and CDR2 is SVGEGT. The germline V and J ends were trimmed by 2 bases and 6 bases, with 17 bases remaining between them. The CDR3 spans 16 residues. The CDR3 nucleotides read TGTGCCAGCAGTTACCGGGCCGGGAAGGAAGGTCAGCCCCAGCATTTT. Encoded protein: CASSYRAGKEGQPQHF.

CDR3: CGIRDSSYEQYF. In DNA form, the CDR3 reads TGCGGAATCCGGGACAGCTCCTACGAGCAGTACTTC. The chain has TRBV20-1 and TRBJ2-7, with TRBD1 matching 7 bases. The CDR3 sequence is 12 residues long. Germline assignment: CDR1 DFQATT and CDR2 SNEGSKA (reference sequence).

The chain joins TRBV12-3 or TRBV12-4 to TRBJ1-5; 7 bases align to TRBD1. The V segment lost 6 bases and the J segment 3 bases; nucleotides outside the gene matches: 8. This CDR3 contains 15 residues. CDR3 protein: CASSERGQLNQPQHF. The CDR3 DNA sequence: TGTGCCAGCAGCGAGAGGGGACAGCTCAATCAGCCCCAGCATTTT.

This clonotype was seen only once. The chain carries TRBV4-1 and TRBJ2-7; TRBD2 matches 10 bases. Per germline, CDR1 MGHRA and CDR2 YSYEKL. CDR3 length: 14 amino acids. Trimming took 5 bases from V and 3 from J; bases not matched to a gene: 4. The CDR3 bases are TGCGCCAGCAGCGATAGACTAGCGGGCTACGAGCAGTACTTC. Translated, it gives CASSDRLAGYEQYF.

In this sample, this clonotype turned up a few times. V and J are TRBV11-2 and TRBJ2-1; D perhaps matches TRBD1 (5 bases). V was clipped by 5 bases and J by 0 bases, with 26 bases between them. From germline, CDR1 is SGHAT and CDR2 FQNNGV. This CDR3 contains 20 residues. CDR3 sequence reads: CASSRNRAGKTPSSYNEQFF. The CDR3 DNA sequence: TGTGCCAGCAGCCGAAACCGGGCAGGGAAGACTCCGAGCTCCTACAATGAGCAGTTCTTC.